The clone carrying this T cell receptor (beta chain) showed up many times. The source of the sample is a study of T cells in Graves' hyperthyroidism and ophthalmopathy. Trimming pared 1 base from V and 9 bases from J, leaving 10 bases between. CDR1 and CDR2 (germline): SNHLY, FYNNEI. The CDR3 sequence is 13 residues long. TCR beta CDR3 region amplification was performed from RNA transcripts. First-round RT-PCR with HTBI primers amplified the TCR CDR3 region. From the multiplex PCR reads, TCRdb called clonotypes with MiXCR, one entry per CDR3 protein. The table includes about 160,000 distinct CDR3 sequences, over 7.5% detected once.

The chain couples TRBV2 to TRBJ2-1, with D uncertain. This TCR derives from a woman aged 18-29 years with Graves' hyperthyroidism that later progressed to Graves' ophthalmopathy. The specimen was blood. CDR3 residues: CASSEVLGSEQFF. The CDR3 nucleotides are TGTGCCAGCAGTGAAGTTCTAGGAAGTGAGCAGTTCTTC. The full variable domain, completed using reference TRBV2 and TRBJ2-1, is EPEVTQTPSHQVTQMGQEVILRCVPISNHLYFYWYRQILGQKVEFLVSFYNNEISEKSEIFDDQFSVERPDGSNFTLKIRSTKLEDSAMYFCASSEVLGSEQFFGPGTRLTVL.